These T cell receptor beta chains were read from a single sample in a study of shared clonotypes between healthy human individuals. Method: immunoSEQ multiplex PCR; TCRdb's copy keeps in-frame clones and lacks some. The repertoire consists of hundreds of thousands of clones, with 90% to 95% occurring once and the leading ten covering less than 25%. Sequencing used naive CD8+ T cells sorted from blood. The receptor source for this set is a man between 25 and 39 years old in good health. Both conserved end residues are part of each CDR3. D genes are given only for firm matches. A clone size is listed for some rows: how often the clone was seen (once, few, many), or a class if it is expanded.

CDR3nt	CDR3aa	d_gene	abundance	v_gene	j_gene
TGCGCCAGCAGCTTGGGCACAGGATACGAGCAGTACTTC	CASSLGTGYEQYF	-	-	TRBV5-1	TRBJ2-7
TGTGCCAGCACCCCCAGAGATGCGGGGGCCTACGAGCAGTACTTC	CASTPRDAGAYEQYF	TRBD2	-	TRBV6-5	TRBJ2-7
TGCGCCAGCAGCCCCTGGGGTAGCGGGAGTTCCTACAATGAGCAGTTCTTC	CASSPWGSGSSYNEQFF	TRBD2	once	TRBV5-1	TRBJ2-1
TGTGCCAGCAGTTTCGGTGAGGACCAGTACTTC	CASSFGEDQYF	-	-	TRBV27	TRBJ2-5
TGTGCCAGCAGCATAAGCAATGAAGAGACCCAGTACTTC	CASSISNEETQYF	-	-	TRBV5-6	TRBJ2-5
TGTGCCACTCGGACAGGCTTCTATGGCTACACCTTC	CATRTGFYGYTF	TRBD1	-	TRBV27	TRBJ1-2
TGTGCCAGCAGTGACCAGCGGGCGAGCACAGATACGCAGTATTTT	CASSDQRASTDTQYF	-	once	TRBV6-4	TRBJ2-3
TGCGCCAGCAGCTTGGCGGCAGGGCTAAACTACGAGCAGTACTTC	CASSLAAGLNYEQYF	-	once	TRBV5-1	TRBJ2-7
TGTGCCAGCAGTCTAGGACAGCCGACCTCCTACGAGCAGTACTTC	CASSLGQPTSYEQYF	-	-	TRBV27	TRBJ2-7
TGTGCCAGCAAATCGGACCTCGGGGAGCGTGAGCAGTTCTTC	CASKSDLGEREQFF	-	-	TRBV6-4	TRBJ2-1
TGTGCCAGCAGCCTCTTAGCGGATAATGAGCAGTTCTTC	CASSLLADNEQFF	-	-	TRBV6-5	TRBJ2-1
TGTGCCAGCAGGTGGGGGGGTACCCACGAGCAGTACTTC	CASRWGGTHEQYF	TRBD2	-	TRBV6-6	TRBJ2-7
TGTGCCAGCAGCTTAGTGGCTAGCGGGCACAATGAGCAGTTCTTC	CASSLVASGHNEQFF	TRBD2	-	TRBV7-9	TRBJ2-1
TGTGCCACCCGTCCGGGAGGCTCCTACAATGAGCAGTTCTTC	CATRPGGSYNEQFF	TRBD2	-	TRBV5-4	TRBJ2-1
TGTGCCAGCAGTGAACGGAGGGCAGATACGCAGTATTTT	CASSERRADTQYF	-	-	TRBV6-1	TRBJ2-3
TGTGCCAGCAGTGAAAGGGTCAGGGATACGGTCAATGAGCAGTTCTTC	CASSERVRDTVNEQFF	-	-	TRBV6-1	TRBJ2-1
TGTGCCAGCAGTTATGGAGGGAGGCCCTACAATGAGCAGTTCTTC	CASSYGGRPYNEQFF	-	-	TRBV6-5	TRBJ2-1